The entry below gives a single T cell receptor (beta chain) sequence along with its context. Its cognate antigen is unknown. These data belong to a study of T cell repertoires in cytomegalovirus infection. Study-level information: Shared public TCR beta signatures pointed to both CMV infection and a matching HLA type. The study, taken as a whole, reports: CMV-specific TCR beta clonotypes restricted by HLA-C were the ones dominating the ex vivo response.

TCRdb reanalysed the reads using MiXCR and keeps one entry per CDR3 protein. There are 290,000 or so distinct CDR3 sequences in the sample; roughly 24% occur only once, and 11% to 15% lies in the top ten. The CDR3 is 14 residues long. Germline-derived CDR1 and CDR2 are SGHVS and FQNEAQ. Trimming removed 4 bases at V and 8 bases at J, with 17 bases between. The clonotype comes from a human donor in good health (CMV status not recorded). Some clones in this sample may be carry-over from other donors' samples. The V and J genes are TRBV7-8 and TRBJ1-2, with no clear D. The specimen was PBMCs. The CDR3 sequence is CASSSSNLRKGYTF. The CDR3 DNA is TGTGCCAGCAGCTCGTCCAACTTAAGGAAGGGCTACACCTTC.